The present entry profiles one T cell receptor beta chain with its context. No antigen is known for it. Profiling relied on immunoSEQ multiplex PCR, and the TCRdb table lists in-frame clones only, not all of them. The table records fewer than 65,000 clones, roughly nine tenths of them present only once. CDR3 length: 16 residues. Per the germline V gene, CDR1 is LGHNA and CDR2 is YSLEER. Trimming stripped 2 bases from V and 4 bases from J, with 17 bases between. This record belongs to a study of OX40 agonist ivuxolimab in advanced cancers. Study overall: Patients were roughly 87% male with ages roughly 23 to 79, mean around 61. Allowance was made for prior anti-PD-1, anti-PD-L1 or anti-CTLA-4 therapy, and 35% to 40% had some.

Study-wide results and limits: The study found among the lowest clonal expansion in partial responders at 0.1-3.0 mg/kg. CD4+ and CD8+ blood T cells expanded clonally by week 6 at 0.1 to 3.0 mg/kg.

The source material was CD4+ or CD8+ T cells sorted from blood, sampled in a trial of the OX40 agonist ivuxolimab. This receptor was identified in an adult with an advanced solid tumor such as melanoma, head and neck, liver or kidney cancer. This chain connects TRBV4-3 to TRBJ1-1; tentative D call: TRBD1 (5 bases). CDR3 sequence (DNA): TGCGCCAGCAGCCAAACCTATCCTCTGCAGGGCACTGAAGCTTTCTTT. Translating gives CASSQTYPLQGTEAFF.